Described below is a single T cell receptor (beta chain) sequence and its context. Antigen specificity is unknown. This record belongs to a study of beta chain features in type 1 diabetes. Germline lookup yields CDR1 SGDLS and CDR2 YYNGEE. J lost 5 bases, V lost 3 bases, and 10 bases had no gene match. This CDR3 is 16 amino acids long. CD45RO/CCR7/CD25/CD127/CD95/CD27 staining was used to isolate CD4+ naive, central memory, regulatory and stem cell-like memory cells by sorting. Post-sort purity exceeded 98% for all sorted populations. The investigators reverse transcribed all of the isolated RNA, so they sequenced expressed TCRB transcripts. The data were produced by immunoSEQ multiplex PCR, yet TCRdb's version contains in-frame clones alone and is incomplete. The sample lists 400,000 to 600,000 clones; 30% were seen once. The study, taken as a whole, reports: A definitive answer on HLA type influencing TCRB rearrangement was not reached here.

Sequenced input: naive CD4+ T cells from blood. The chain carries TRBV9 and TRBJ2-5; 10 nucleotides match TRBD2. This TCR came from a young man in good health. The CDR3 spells CASSGRTSGSRETQYF. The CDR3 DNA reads TGTGCCAGCAGCGGACGGACTAGCGGAAGTAGGGAGACCCAGTACTTC.